At least ten counts were recorded for the clone carrying this TCR beta chain. Treatment: skin biopsy from PPD injection site in Mantoux-positive individual. An oligonucleotide containing a UMI was ligated to the 3' end of TCR cDNA. The data stem from a study of naive and memory T cell subsets. Four PCR rounds used nested alpha and beta constant region primers plus the SP2 primer. MiXCR was run by TCRdb on the UMI-ligation and nested PCR reads, yielding one entry per CDR3 protein. The sample comprises more than 20,000 distinct CDR3 sequences, roughly 6% of which are singletons, and more than 5.5% rests with the top ten. CDR3 length equals 18 residues. Germline CDR1 is MNHEY and CDR2 is SVGEGT. V lost 0 bases, J lost 1 base, and 16 bases lay in between.

The TCR comes from an adult in good health. The material was skin, obtained from a tuberculin skin test site. This chain links TRBV6-2 or TRBV6-3 with TRBJ1-5; perhaps TRBD1 as D (6 bases). Here the CDR3 reads CASSYSRQEVRSNQPQHF. The CDR3 DNA reads TGTGCCAGCAGTTACTCTAGACAGGAGGTGAGGAGCAATCAGCCCCAGCATTTT.